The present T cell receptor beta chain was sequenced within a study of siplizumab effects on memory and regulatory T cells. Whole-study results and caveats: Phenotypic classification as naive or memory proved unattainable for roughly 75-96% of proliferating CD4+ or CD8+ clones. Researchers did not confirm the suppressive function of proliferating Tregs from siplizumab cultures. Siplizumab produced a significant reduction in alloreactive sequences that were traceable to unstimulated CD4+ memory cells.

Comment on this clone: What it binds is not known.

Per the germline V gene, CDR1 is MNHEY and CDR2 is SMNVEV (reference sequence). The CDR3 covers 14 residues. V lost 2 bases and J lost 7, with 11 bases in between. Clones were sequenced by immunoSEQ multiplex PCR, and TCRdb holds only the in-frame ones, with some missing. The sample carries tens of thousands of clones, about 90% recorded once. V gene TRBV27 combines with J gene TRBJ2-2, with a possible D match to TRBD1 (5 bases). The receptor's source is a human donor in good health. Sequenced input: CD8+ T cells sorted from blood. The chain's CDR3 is CASSLETVVGELFF. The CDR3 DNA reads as TGTGCCAGCAGTTTAGAGACAGTCGTCGGGGAGCTGTTTTTT.